This T cell receptor beta chain is drawn from a study of vaccination effects on CD4 cells after COVID-19 (dated by TCRdb to 2022 to 2024). For context, the study as a whole: Post-vaccine samples across the study were collected a median of 72 days after the second dose, with a range of 14 to 241. The study compared SARS-CoV-2 spike-specific CD4+ TCR repertoires before and after mRNA vaccination in COVID-19 convalescent patients and infection-naive vaccine recipients. A total of 10 COVID-19 convalescent patients and a few SARS-CoV-2-naive healthy vaccine recipients were included in the full study. In the study, cultures from other donors were sequenced using the Oncomine TCR Beta short-read assay on an Illumina iSeq 100.

General findings and caveats noted by the study authors: Among healthy vaccine recipients, nearly all vaccine-induced clones were SARS-CoV-2 mono-reactive, and just 1 of 255 was cross-reactive with common cold coronaviruses. The study was limited by a small number of convalescent patients, and early post-infection timepoints were lacking. Both infection-induced and vaccine-induced clones contracted markedly at late post-vaccination timepoints, which is consistent with waning T cell responses.

Libraries were prepared through the immunoSEQ multiplex PCR assay. TCR beta CDR3 sequencing was performed on DNA from the cultured, isolated CD4+ T cells. Under the source paper's analysis protocol: Non-productive TCR sequences were removed and reads were trimmed to the CDR3 region, keeping CDR3s of at least 7 amino acids. Antigen-specific clonotypes were identified using the MANAFEST web app by comparison of expansion in peptide wells against reference cultures. For clones to be considered positive, expansion at FDR<0.05 versus reference and all other wells, an odds ratio above 5, and a frequency above 0.1% in two replicate wells were required. A clonotype was defined as cross-reactive if the clonotype was significantly expanded both in SARS-CoV-2 spike wells and in at least one common cold coronavirus spike condition. Levenshtein distance calculated with the stringdist R package was used to assess CDR3 similarity, and unrooted trees were constructed with ape in R 3.6.1. In TCRdb, the immuneACCESS table is reduced to in-frame sequences with V and J assigned. These tables do not hold every clone; where another copy was compared, an unresolved V gene accounts for under half, and the others remain unexplained. Clone size and V and J calls were adopted from that table, with D and trimming inferred from the DNA. In this sample the table shows about 16,000 clones, approximately 70% of which occur a single time. Approximately 9.2% of the sample rests with the top ten.

A word on this clone: The specificity of this receptor is unknown. One base away there is no much larger clone; base qualities are not given.

The ViraFEST assay stimulated PBMC with viral peptide pools and then used TCR sequencing to identify antigen-specific CD4+ T cell clonotypes by expansion. After approximately 11 days of culture, CD4+ T cells were isolated with the EasySep CD4+ T cell isolation kit. Participants received two doses of either the BNT162b2 or the mRNA-1273 mRNA SARS-CoV-2 vaccine. The absence of prior SARS-CoV-2 infection in healthy vaccine recipients was confirmed by negative nucleocapsid antibodies before and after vaccination. Some 2 million PBMC per well were cultured with about 9 ug/ml peptides in IMDM containing around 4.6% human AB serum, around 9.7 IU/ml IL-2 and gentamicin. On days 3 and 7, half of the culture medium was replaced with fresh IL-2-containing medium. Unless otherwise noted, each peptide stimulation condition was cultured in triplicate wells. Using Ficoll-Paque Plus gradient centrifugation, PBMC were separated from whole blood and then either used fresh or cryopreserved at -140C. The overlapping peptide pools covered the spike proteins of SARS-CoV-2 as well as those of the common cold coronaviruses HCoV-NL63, HCoV-OC43 and HCoV-229E. The QIAamp micro DNA kit was used to extract genomic DNA from the cultured CD4+ T cells.

Sequences were derived from CD4+ T cells from PBMCs cultured with SARS-CoV-2 spike peptides, sampled after COVID-19 vaccination. Per the publication, the cell subset or site label means: SARS-CoV-2 spike overlapping peptide pool stimulation. This sequence originates from a human donor who received a COVID-19 vaccine.

The CDR3 protein is CASSLGAGVSTEAFF. In nucleotides, the sequence is TGTGCCAGCAGCTTAGGGGCGGGAGTATCCACTGAAGCTTTCTTT. The sequence links TRBV7-9 to TRBJ1-1; the D gene identity is not certain. CDR1 SEHNR and CDR2 FQNEAQ were looked up in the germline V gene (reference sequence). The CDR3, cysteine through phenylalanine, is 15 amino acids long. The CDR3 DNA has 45 bases and is translated from base 1. The junction carries 13 bases between V and J, which are trimmed by 1 base and 4 bases respectively.